Below are 25 T cell receptor beta chains sequenced from a single sample in a study of shared clonotypes between healthy human individuals (dated by TCRdb to about 2020). The library was generated by the immunoSEQ multiplex PCR assay. The table was pulled from immuneACCESS by TCRdb, which kept in-frame rearrangements only. Such tables lose some clones; where checked, under half of the loss comes from unresolved V genes, and the rest has no known cause. Counted in this sample were approximately 530,000 clones; 95% to 96% of them appeared once. Of the sample, about 0.068% is held by the ten largest clones. Specimen: naive CD4+ T cells sorted from blood. The sample's cell subset or site label, in plain terms: CD45RA+ positively selected. The source is a woman between 25 and 40 years old in good health.

The chain carries TRBV18 and TRBJ2-7; 14 bases are shared with TRBD2. With 4 bases clipped from V and 0 bases from J, the junction kept 11 bases outside the gene matches. This CDR3 has 19 amino acids. The germline V gene encodes CDR1 KGHSH and CDR2 LQKENI. The CDR3, as DNA: TGTGCCAGCTCACGGGGGACTAGCGGGAGAGGTTTTAGCTCCTACGAGCAGTACTTC. It is translated as CASSRGTSGRGFSSYEQYF.

This clone occurred once. The J gene is TRBJ1-5, the V gene TRBV6-5; possibly TRBD1 for D (6 bases). Trimming removed 6 bases from V and 6 bases from J, with 12 bases in between. Germline V lookup: CDR1 MNHEY, CDR2 SVGAGI. The CDR3 length is 13 residues. CDR3 in amino acids: CASRGRGAQPQHF. The CDR3 DNA reads TGTGCCAGCAGGGGCAGGGGAGCTCAGCCCCAGCATTTT.

The chain has TRBV2 and TRBJ1-5; D is uncertain. From germline, CDR1 is SNHLY and CDR2 FYNNEI. V shed 8 bases and J shed 2 bases, with 10 bases lying between them. The CDR3 extends over 13 amino acids. The CDR3: CASQGLGNQPQHF. CDR3 sequence (DNA): TGTGCCAGCCAAGGTTTGGGCAATCAGCCCCAGCATTTT.

The CDR3 DNA sequence: TGCAGCGTCGACGCATTATTGAGTGGCACCATATATTTT. Its protein is CSVDALLSGTIYF. The chain links TRBV29-1 to TRBJ1-3, with D unresolved. CDR3 length: 13 residues. Germline assignment: CDR1 SQVTM and CDR2 ANQGSEA. Deletions cut 6 bases from V and 9 bases from J, with 18 bases between.

Details on this clone: The same CDR3 can be traced to other DNA sequences in this sample. The rearrangement links TRBV28 to TRBJ2-3; D call uncertain. CDR3 size: 14 residues. Germline CDR1 and CDR2: MDHEN and SYDVKM. Trimming took off 3 bases at V and 0 bases at J, with 7 bases between the two ends. CDR3 in amino acids: CASSLGLSTDTQYF. CDR3 nucleotides: TGTGCCAGCAGTTTGGGGTTGAGCACAGATACGCAGTATTTT.

A single count supports this clone. The V gene is TRBV18, the J gene TRBJ1-2; D gene unclear. Germline CDR1 reads KGHSH; CDR2 reads LQKENI. The V gene lost 2 bases and the J gene lost 8 bases, with 12 bases spanning the gap. The CDR3 is 13 amino acids. The CDR3 DNA follows: TGTGCCAGCTCACCAAACGATGGGGAGGGCTACACCTTC. Translation gives CASSPNDGEGYTF. Full variable domain (rest looked up from reference TRBV18 and TRBJ1-2): NAGVMQNPRHLVRRRGQEARLRCSPMKGHSHVYWYRQLPEEGLKFMVYLQKENIIDESGMPKERFSAEFPKEGPSILRIQQVVRGDSAAYFCASSPNDGEGYTFGSGTRLTVV.

The count of this clone is one. This sequence joins TRBV29-1 and TRBJ1-1, with a weak D call TRBD1 (5 bases). V lost 4 bases, J lost 5 bases, and 11 bases lay in between. The CDR3 is made up of 12 amino acids. Germline assignment: CDR1 SQVTM and CDR2 ANQGSEA. CDR3 in DNA: TGCAGCGTTGGCGGGGGTCAGACTGAAGCTTTCTTT. Translated: CSVGGGQTEAFF.

J is TRBJ1-1 and V is TRBV19; D remains unclear. Trimming stripped 4 bases from V and 1 base from J, with 13 bases between. The CDR3 covers 15 residues. In germline, CDR1 is LNHDA, CDR2 SQIVND (reference sequence). The CDR3 protein is CASSTSGRTNTEAFF. CDR3 sequence (DNA): TGTGCCAGTAGTACCTCTGGACGGACGAACACTGAAGCTTTCTTT.

The genes are TRBV7-2 and TRBJ1-2, with D unclear. Germline CDR1 SGHTA, CDR2 FQGNSA. This CDR3 has 12 residues. The V end was cut by 5 bases, the J end by 8 bases, with 12 bases between. The CDR3 spells CASSQGRSGYTF. For the CDR3, the DNA is TGTGCCAGCAGCCAAGGGAGGAGCGGCTACACCTTC.

The chain has TRBV2 and TRBJ1-4, with a tentative D call TRBD1 (5 bases). The V end lost 1 base, the J end lost 8 bases, and 14 bases lay between the germline ends. Germline CDR1 is SNHLY and CDR2 is FYNNEI. The CDR3 extends over 15 amino acids. Here the CDR3 DNA reads TGTGCCAGCAGTGAAGAATTCTCCCAGGGAGAAAAACTGTTTTTT. Translated, it gives CASSEEFSQGEKLFF.

J is TRBJ2-1 and V is TRBV7-7; 12 bases map to TRBD2. V trimming: 5 bases; J trimming: 12 bases; junction bases outside the gene matches: 17. The length of the CDR3 is 17 residues. Germline V gene sequence: CDR1 SSHAT, CDR2 FNYEAQ (reference sequence). The CDR3 nucleotides are TGTGCCAGCAGCCCCCTATGGACTAGCGGGACCTTTTCGGGGCAGTTCTTC. Translated: CASSPLWTSGTFSGQFF.

This rearrangement joins TRBV25-1 to TRBJ1-6; TRBD1 might be the D (6 bases). The CDR3 has 16 residues. V gave up 1 base and J gave up 9 bases, with 16 bases separating them. The germline V gene has CDR1 MGHDK and CDR2 SYGVNS. The DNA for the CDR3 is TGTGCCAGCAGTGAATTATCCAGGGGCGTCCGTTCACCCCTCCACTTT. Protein product: CASSELSRGVRSPLHF.

This clone appeared a single time. This sequence joins TRBV5-1 and TRBJ2-7; maybe TRBD2 (6 bases). Germline CDR1 reads SGHRS; CDR2 reads YFSETQ. V was trimmed by 0 bases and J by 5 bases, leaving 12 bases between them. The CDR3 contains 14 residues. This chain's CDR3 is CASSLDGTSHEQYF. Written as DNA, the CDR3 is TGCGCCAGCAGCTTGGACGGTACTAGCCACGAGCAGTACTTC.

The chain links TRBV10-3 to TRBJ2-3; D is tentatively TRBD1 or TRBD2 (5 bases each). V gave up 7 bases and J gave up 5 bases, with 19 bases separating them. The CDR3 contains 15 residues. Germline V gene lookup returns CDR1 ENHRY and CDR2 SYGVKD. The DNA for the CDR3 is TGTGCCATCAAAGGTGGACGGGACGGCGGAGATACGCAGTATTTT. Its protein product is CAIKGGRDGGDTQYF.

J is TRBJ2-5 and V is TRBV7-2, with TRBD2 matching 8 bases. V was pared by 2 bases and J by 2 bases, with 4 bases of the junction left unmatched. The CDR3 runs to 15 residues. Germline assignment: CDR1 SGHTA and CDR2 FQGNSA. CDR3 amino acids: CASSLYPGGQETQYF. For the CDR3, the DNA is TGTGCCAGCAGCTTATATCCGGGAGGGCAAGAGACCCAGTACTTC.

V is TRBV19 and J is TRBJ2-5, with 9 bases aligning to TRBD2. The end of the DNA is better explained by TRBJ2-7, so the J call may be wrong. Per germline, CDR1 LNHDA and CDR2 SQIVND (reference sequence). CDR3 length: 14 amino acids. The chain's CDR3 is CASRPRLAAYEQYF. In nucleotides, the CDR3 is TGTGCCAGTAGGCCGAGACTAGCGGCCTACGAGCAGTACTTC.

This chain connects TRBV7-8 to TRBJ2-3, with D possibly being TRBD1 (6 bases). In germline, CDR1 is SGHVS, CDR2 FQNEAQ. V gave up 6 bases and J gave up 0 bases, with 13 bases separating them. The CDR3 totals 15 residues. The CDR3 DNA is TGTGCCAGCAGTCCGGACAGAACTAGCACAGATACGCAGTATTTT. Translating gives CASSPDRTSTDTQYF.

The chain couples TRBV2 to TRBJ2-3, with TRBD1 matching 7 bases. The CDR3 extends over 15 amino acids. In germline, CDR1 is SNHLY, CDR2 FYNNEI. J was trimmed by 2 bases and V by 8 bases; bases with no gene match: 10. In DNA form, the CDR3 reads TGTGCCAGCGCCTTGGACAGGATCTTCACAGATACGCAGTATTTT. This gives the protein CASALDRIFTDTQYF.

The chain combines TRBV19 with TRBJ2-7, with no clear D. The germline CDR1 and CDR2 sequences are LNHDA and SQIVND (reference sequence). Trimming shortened V by 5 bases and J by 4 bases, and 12 bases separated the two germline ends. CDR3 length equals 13 residues. CDR3 sequence: CASSSAPPYEQYF. Written as DNA, the CDR3 is TGTGCCAGTAGTTCAGCACCGCCTTACGAGCAGTACTTC. Complete variable domain (other parts from reference TRBV19 and TRBJ2-7): DGGITQSPKYLFRKEGQNVTLSCEQNLNHDAMYWYRQDPGQGLRLIYYSQIVNDFQKGDIAEGYSVSREKKESFPLTVTSAQKNPTAFYLCASSSAPPYEQYFGPGTRLTVT.

This chain links TRBV7-6 with TRBJ2-2, with D tentatively TRBD1 (5 bases). CDR1 SGHVS and CDR2 FNYEAQ come from the germline V gene. The CDR3 is 18 residues long. V dropped 1 base and J dropped 2 bases, with 17 bases sitting between them. The CDR3 DNA follows: TGTGCCAGCAGCTTAGTGGTAGGGCCAGGGAAAAACACCGGGGAGCTGTTTTTT. Its protein product is CASSLVVGPGKNTGELFF.

The chain uses TRBV7-9 and TRBJ2-2; D remains unclear. CDR1 SEHNR and CDR2 FQNEAQ come from the germline V gene (reference sequence). This CDR3 comprises 13 residues. Trimming stripped 5 bases from V and 1 base from J, with 5 bases between. CDR3 sequence (DNA): TGTGCCAGCAGCCGAGTGAACACCGGGGAGCTGTTTTTT. Encoded protein: CASSRVNTGELFF.

This clone was recorded once. V gene TRBV29-1 combines with J gene TRBJ2-7; 9 bases line up with TRBD2. After removal of 6 bases from V and 7 bases from J, the junction contained 16 bases not matched to a gene. This CDR3 is built from 15 residues. Germline V gene lookup returns CDR1 SQVTM and CDR2 ANQGSEA. In nucleotides, the CDR3 is TGCAGCGTAGGACTAGCGAGGAGCCGAGTCGATGAGCAGTACTTC. It translates to CSVGLARSRVDEQYF.

This chain uses TRBV6-6 with TRBJ2-7; D not resolved. Germline values: CDR1 MNHNY, CDR2 SVGAGI (reference sequence). The length of the CDR3 is 16 residues. V lost 0 bases, J lost 0 bases, and 12 bases lay in between. CDR3: CASSYSQTDSSYEQYF. The CDR3 DNA reads TGTGCCAGCAGTTACTCCCAGACCGATAGCTCCTACGAGCAGTACTTC.

For this clone: Other DNA sequences in this specimen translate into the identical CDR3. The V call is TRBV5-1, the J call TRBJ2-7; 8 bases agree with TRBD2. This CDR3 has 12 amino acids. The trim removed 2 bases at V and 5 bases at J, leaving 0 bases unmatched. Germline assignment: CDR1 SGHRS and CDR2 YFSETQ. CDR3 coding DNA: TGCGCCAGCAGCTTAGCGGGAGACGAGCAGTACTTC. Protein product: CASSLAGDEQYF.

This clone occurred once. The CDR3 nucleotides are TGTGCCACCAGCAGATCCGCCCGGGGTTCAAACACCGGGGAGCTGTTTTTT. Encoded protein: CATSRSARGSNTGELFF. The chain joins TRBV15 to TRBJ2-2; D may be TRBD2 (5 bases). CDR3 size: 17 residues. V was shortened by 2 bases and J by 2 bases, with 15 bases between the two germline ends. CDR1 is LNHNV and CDR2 is YYDKDF in the germline V gene (reference sequence).